The entry below gives a single T cell receptor (beta chain) sequence along with its context. Its specificity is unknown. The sample comes from a study of shared clonotypes between healthy human individuals. Study-level findings and limits: Larger richness was generally estimated for naive than memory subsets.

The table came from immunoSEQ multiplex PCR; TCRdb's copy has only in-frame clones and leaves some out. The repertoire has millions of clones, 85% to 95% of them found once; the top ten carry around 1.7%. The V end lost 5 bases, the J end lost 7 bases, and 12 bases lay between the germline ends. CDR3 length equals 13 residues. Germline V lookup: CDR1 MNHEY, CDR2 SMNVEV (reference sequence). In the naive CD8 group, cells lacked CD45RO and were positively selected for CCR7, so terminally differentiated effector memory CD45RA+ cells were left out. This TCR came from a man younger than 35 in good health. Some clones in this sample may be carry-over from other donors' samples. The chain links TRBV27 to TRBJ1-5; no reliable D call. Specimen: naive CD8+ T cells from PBMCs. CDR3 protein: CASSERLGQPQHF. Written as DNA, the CDR3 is TGTGCCAGCAGTGAACGATTGGGCCAGCCCCAGCATTTT.